This T cell receptor (beta chain) was identified in a study of T cells after somatic rescue of genetic block. Produced via immunoSEQ multiplex PCR; TCRdb's table is partial and in-frame only. There are 8,000 to 9,000 clones in the sample; roughly 80% occur only once, and less than 30% lies in the top ten. Between the trimmed V and J ends, which lost 2 bases and 2 bases, there was a span of 10 bases. The CDR3 length is 15 residues. Germline V lookup: CDR1 SNHLY, CDR2 FYNNEI. The chain links TRBV2 to TRBJ1-3, with D uncertain. The sequence was obtained from a boy under 18. The sequencing input was peripheral blood mononuclear cells (PBMCs). This CDR3 reads CASSEYGPPGNTIYF. The CDR3 DNA follows: TGTGCCAGCAGTGAATACGGGCCCCCTGGAAACACCATATATTTT.